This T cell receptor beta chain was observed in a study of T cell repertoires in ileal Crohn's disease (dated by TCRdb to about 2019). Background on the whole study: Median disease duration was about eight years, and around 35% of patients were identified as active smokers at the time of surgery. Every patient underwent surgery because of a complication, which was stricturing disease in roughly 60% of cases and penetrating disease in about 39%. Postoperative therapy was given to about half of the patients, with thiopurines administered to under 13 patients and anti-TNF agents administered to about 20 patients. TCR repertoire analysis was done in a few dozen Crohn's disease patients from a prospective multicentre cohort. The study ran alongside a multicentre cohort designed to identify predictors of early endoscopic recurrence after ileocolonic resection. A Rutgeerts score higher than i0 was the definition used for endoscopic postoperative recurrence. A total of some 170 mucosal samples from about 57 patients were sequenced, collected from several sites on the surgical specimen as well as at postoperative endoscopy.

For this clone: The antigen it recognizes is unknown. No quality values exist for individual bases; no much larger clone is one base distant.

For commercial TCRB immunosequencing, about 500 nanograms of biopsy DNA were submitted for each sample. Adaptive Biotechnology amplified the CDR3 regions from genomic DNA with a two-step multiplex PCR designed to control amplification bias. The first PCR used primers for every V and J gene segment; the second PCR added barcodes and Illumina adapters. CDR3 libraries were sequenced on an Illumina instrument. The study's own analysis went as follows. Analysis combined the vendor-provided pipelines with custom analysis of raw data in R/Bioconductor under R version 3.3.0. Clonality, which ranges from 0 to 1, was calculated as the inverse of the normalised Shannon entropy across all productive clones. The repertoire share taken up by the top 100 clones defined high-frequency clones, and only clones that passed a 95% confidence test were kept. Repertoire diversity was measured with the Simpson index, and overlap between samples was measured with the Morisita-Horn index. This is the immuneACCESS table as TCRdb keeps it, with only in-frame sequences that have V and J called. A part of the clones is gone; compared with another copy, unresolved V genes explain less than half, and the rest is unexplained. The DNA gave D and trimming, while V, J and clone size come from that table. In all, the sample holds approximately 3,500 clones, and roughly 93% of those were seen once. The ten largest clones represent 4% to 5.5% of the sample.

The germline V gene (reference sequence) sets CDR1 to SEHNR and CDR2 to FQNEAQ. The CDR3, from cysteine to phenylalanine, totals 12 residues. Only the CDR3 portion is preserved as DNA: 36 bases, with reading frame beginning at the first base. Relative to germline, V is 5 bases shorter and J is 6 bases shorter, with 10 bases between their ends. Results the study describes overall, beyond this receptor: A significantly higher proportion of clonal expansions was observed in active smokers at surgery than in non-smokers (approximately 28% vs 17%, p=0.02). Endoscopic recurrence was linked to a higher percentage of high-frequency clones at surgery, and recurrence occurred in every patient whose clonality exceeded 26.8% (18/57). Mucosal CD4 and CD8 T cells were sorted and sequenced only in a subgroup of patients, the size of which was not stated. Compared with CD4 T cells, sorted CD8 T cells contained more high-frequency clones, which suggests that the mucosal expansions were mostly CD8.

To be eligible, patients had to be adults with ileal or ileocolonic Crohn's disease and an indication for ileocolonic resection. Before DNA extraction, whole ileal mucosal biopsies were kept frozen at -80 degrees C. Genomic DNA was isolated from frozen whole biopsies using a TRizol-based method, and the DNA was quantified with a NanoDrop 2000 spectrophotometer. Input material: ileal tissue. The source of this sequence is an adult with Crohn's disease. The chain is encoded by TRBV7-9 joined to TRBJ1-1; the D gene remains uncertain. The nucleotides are TGTGCCAGCAGCCTCCCGGTTTCTGAAGCTTTCTTT. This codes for CASSLPVSEAFF.